Below, 9 T cell receptor beta chains from the same sample are listed, as sequenced in a study of blood T cell repertoires in COVID-19. The table came from immunoSEQ multiplex PCR; TCRdb's copy has only in-frame clones and leaves some out. The sample consists of approximately 200,000 clones, roughly 80% of them appearing once. The specimen was peripheral blood. These receptors were obtained from a woman aged 45-65 years with acute or convalescent COVID-19.

The V and J genes are TRBV7-9 and TRBJ1-1, with D uncertain. The CDR3 runs 14 residues. The germline V gene encodes CDR1 SEHNR and CDR2 FQNEAQ (reference sequence). V dropped 5 bases and J dropped 4 bases, with 14 bases sitting between them. The CDR3 sequence is CASSPARVGTEAFF. The CDR3 DNA reads TGTGCCAGCAGCCCAGCGCGGGTCGGCACTGAAGCTTTCTTT.

This rearrangement joins TRBV2 to TRBJ1-5; D unresolved. Trimming cost V 2 bases and J 0 bases, with 8 bases left between them. CDR3 length equals 15 residues. The germline gives CDR1 SNHLY, CDR2 FYNNEI. The DNA of the CDR3 is TGTGCCAGCAGTGAATTGGCAGTTAGCAATCAGCCCCAGCATTTT. It specifies CASSELAVSNQPQHF.

The chain combines TRBV9 with TRBJ2-7, with 7 positions matching TRBD2. CDR3 length: 15 residues. The V gene's germline CDR1 is SGDLS and CDR2 YYNGEE. V was clipped by 0 bases and J by 2 bases; unmatched bases: 5. CDR3: CASSVDPGLTYEQYF. Written as DNA, the CDR3 is TGTGCCAGCAGCGTAGATCCGGGACTAACCTACGAGCAGTACTTC.

The chain recombines TRBV5-4 with TRBJ2-5, with D possibly matching TRBD1 (6 bases). This CDR3 region has 16 residues. Germline values: CDR1 SGHNT, CDR2 YYREEE (reference sequence). Trimming removed 4 bases at V and 2 bases at J, with 18 bases between. The CDR3 sequence: CASSQGRRGGQETQYF. DNA of the CDR3: TGTGCCAGCAGCCAGGGACGCCGAGGGGGACAAGAGACCCAGTACTTC.

V is TRBV25-1 and J is TRBJ1-5; TRBD1 might be the D (6 bases). The CDR3 loop spans 14 amino acids. The germline gives CDR1 MGHDK, CDR2 SYGVNS. With 2 bases removed from V and 3 bases from J, the gap between germline ends came to 8 bases. CDR3 coding DNA: TGTGCCAGCAGTGAACGGACAGACAATCAGCCCCAGCATTTT. Translated, it gives CASSERTDNQPQHF.

The gene calls are TRBV7-3 and TRBJ1-2, with D tentatively TRBD1 (5 bases). Germline lookup yields CDR1 SGHTA and CDR2 FQGTGA. The CDR3 is made up of 13 amino acids. V shed 3 bases and J shed 5 bases, with 10 bases lying between them. The CDR3 here is CASSFQQGYGYTF. The CDR3 coding sequence is TGTGCCAGCAGCTTTCAGCAGGGATATGGCTACACCTTC.

V and J are TRBV6-2 or TRBV6-3 and TRBJ2-1, with a tentative D call TRBD1 (5 bases). The CDR3 is 15 amino acids. The V gene's germline CDR1 is MNHEY and CDR2 SVGEGT. The V end was cut by 2 bases, the J end by 3 bases, with 11 bases between. The CDR3 DNA follows: TGTGCCAGCAGTTACGGGGCTCCGCTCTACAATGAGCAGTTCTTC. Translating gives CASSYGAPLYNEQFF.

V gene TRBV27 combines with J gene TRBJ1-2, with unresolved D. The CDR3 is 13 amino acids. Germline V gene sequence: CDR1 MNHEY, CDR2 SMNVEV (reference sequence). V lost 0 bases to trimming and J lost 4 bases, with 6 bases between them. This CDR3 is CASSLSSVYGYTF. For the CDR3, the DNA is TGTGCCAGCAGTTTATCGTCAGTCTATGGCTACACCTTC.

The chain joins TRBV12-3 or TRBV12-4 to TRBJ1-2; D remains ambiguous. V was clipped by 6 bases and J by 5 bases, with 13 bases between them. The CDR3 extends over 13 amino acids. Written as DNA, the CDR3 is TGTGCCAGCAGCCAGATAAGGGAGTATGGCTACACCTTC. Encoded protein: CASSQIREYGYTF.